These 8 T cell receptor beta chains originate from one sample sequenced in a study of OX40 agonist ivuxolimab in advanced cancers. Profiling relied on immunoSEQ multiplex PCR, and the TCRdb table lists in-frame clones only, not all of them. The sample has some 50,000 clones, about 89% seen once. The specimen was CD4+ or CD8+ T cells sorted from blood, collected in a trial of the OX40 agonist ivuxolimab. The receptors here all came from an adult with an advanced solid tumor such as melanoma, head and neck, liver or kidney cancer.

The chain uses TRBV5-6 and TRBJ1-5; D not certain. Germline CDR1 SGHDT, CDR2 YYEEEE. The CDR3 loop spans 12 amino acids. Trimming pared 1 base from V and 4 bases from J, leaving 3 bases between. The CDR3 spells CASSLPNQPQHF. The CDR3 region has the DNA TGTGCCAGCAGCTTGCCTAATCAGCCCCAGCATTTT.

This sequence joins TRBV9 and TRBJ2-3; D gene uncertain. This CDR3 is 13 amino acids long. CDR1 is SGDLS and CDR2 is YYNGEE in the germline V gene. With 0 bases removed from V and 3 bases from J, the gap between germline ends came to 5 bases. The CDR3 sequence is CASSVDLTDTQYF. DNA of the CDR3: TGTGCCAGCAGCGTAGACCTGACAGATACGCAGTATTTT.

The chain couples TRBV19 to TRBJ2-3; TRBD2 matches at 8 bases. The ends lost 1 base at V and 1 base at J; junction bases unmatched: 13. The CDR3 loop spans 19 amino acids. From germline, CDR1 is LNHDA and CDR2 SQIVND (reference sequence). CDR3 sequence: CASSIVSEERGHGTDTQYF. The DNA of the CDR3 is TGTGCCAGTAGTATAGTCTCCGAGGAGCGGGGGCATGGCACAGATACGCAGTATTTT.

The chain uses TRBV18 and TRBJ2-3, with D hard to call. Trimming took 3 bases from V and 0 from J, leaving 10 bases between them. The CDR3 has 15 amino acids. Germline-derived CDR1 and CDR2 are KGHSH and LQKENI. This chain's CDR3 is CASSPGSRSTDTQYF. In DNA form, the CDR3 reads TGTGCCAGCTCACCGGGGTCTCGGAGCACAGATACGCAGTATTTT.

This chain uses TRBV28 with TRBJ1-4; D unresolved. The V end was cut by 5 bases, the J end by 6 bases, with 13 bases between. The CDR3 spans 14 residues. From germline, CDR1 is MDHEN and CDR2 SYDVKM. The CDR3 sequence: CASSASISDEKLFF. CDR3 nucleotide sequence: TGTGCCAGCAGTGCCAGTATATCGGATGAAAAACTGTTTTTT.

The chain links TRBV29-1 to TRBJ2-7; tentative D call: TRBD1 (6 bases). Trimming shortened V by 3 bases and J by 0 bases, and 9 bases separated the two germline ends. CDR3 size: 13 residues. Germline V lookup: CDR1 SQVTM, CDR2 ANQGSEA. In DNA form, the CDR3 reads TGCAGCGTTGAGTACAGGGACTCCTACGAGCAGTACTTC. Amino acids: CSVEYRDSYEQYF.

The CDR3 region is CASSDRDTGYEQYF. The CDR3 nucleotides are TGTGCCAGCAGTGATCGGGACACGGGCTACGAGCAGTACTTC. V gene TRBV6-1 combines with J gene TRBJ2-7; D is perhaps TRBD1 (6 bases). The CDR3 spans 14 residues. Germline values: CDR1 MNHNS, CDR2 SASEGT. Trimming took 3 bases from V and 3 from J, leaving 12 bases between them.

The gene calls are TRBV7-9 and TRBJ1-1; 8 bases are shared with TRBD1. V was clipped by 5 bases and J by 0 bases; unmatched bases: 11. This CDR3 is 17 amino acids long. The germline gives CDR1 SEHNR, CDR2 FQNEAQ (reference sequence). The CDR3: CASSPPGTGNMNTEAFF. CDR3 sequence (DNA): TGTGCCAGCAGCCCTCCTGGGACAGGAAACATGAACACTGAAGCTTTCTTT.